These T cell receptor beta chains were read from a single sample in a study of blood T cell repertoires in COVID-19. Clones were read by immunoSEQ multiplex PCR, and TCRdb kept only the in-frame ones, dropping some. The sample lists hundreds of thousands of clones, roughly nine tenths occurring once. What was sequenced was PBMCs or T cells enriched from blood (not recorded which). These receptors originate from a man younger than 40 who had recovered from COVID-19. The CDR3 runs from the conserved cysteine through the conserved F or W. The D gene is left open where the match is weak.

>.|TRBV18|TRBJ2-5
CASSPEGETQYF
>TRBD1|TRBV3-1/TRBV3-2|TRBJ1-5
CASSQASQGDQPQHF
>TRBD1|TRBV7-8|TRBJ2-5
CASSLFGAPKSPGTGKETQYF
>.|TRBV7-2|TRBJ1-2
CASSPLGTGTVYGYTF
>.|TRBV4-1|TRBJ1-4
CASSQDIVPNEKLFF
>.|TRBV19|TRBJ2-5
CASSSGETQYF
>.|TRBV20-1|TRBJ1-2
CSASGIFGYTF
>.|TRBV7-9|TRBJ2-2
CASSSGLTGELFF
>.|TRBV18|TRBJ2-2
CASSPGGELFF
>TRBD2|TRBV3-1/TRBV3-2|TRBJ2-1
CASSQVLAVWYEQFF